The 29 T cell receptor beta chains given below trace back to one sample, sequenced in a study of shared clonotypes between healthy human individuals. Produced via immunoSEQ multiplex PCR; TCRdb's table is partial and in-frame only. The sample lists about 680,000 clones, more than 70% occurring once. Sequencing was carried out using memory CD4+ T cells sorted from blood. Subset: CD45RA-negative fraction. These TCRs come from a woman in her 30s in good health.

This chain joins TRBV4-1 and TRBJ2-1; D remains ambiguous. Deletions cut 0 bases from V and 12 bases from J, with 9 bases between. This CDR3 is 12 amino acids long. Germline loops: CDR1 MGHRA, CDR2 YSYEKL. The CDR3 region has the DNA TGCGCCAGCAGCCAAGAAACCCAGCGGCAGTTCTTC. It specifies CASSQETQRQFF.

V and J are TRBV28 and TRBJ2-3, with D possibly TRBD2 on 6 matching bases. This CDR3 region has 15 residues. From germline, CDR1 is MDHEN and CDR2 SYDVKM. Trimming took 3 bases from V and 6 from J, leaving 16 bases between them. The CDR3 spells CASSLVIGEVDTQYF. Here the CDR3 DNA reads TGTGCCAGCAGTTTGGTAATTGGGGAGGTGGATACGCAGTATTTT.

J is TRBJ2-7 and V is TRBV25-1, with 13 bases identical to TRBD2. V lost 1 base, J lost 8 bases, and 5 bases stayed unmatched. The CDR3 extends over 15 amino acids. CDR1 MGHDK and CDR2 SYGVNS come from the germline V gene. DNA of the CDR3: TGTGCCAGCAGTGAATGGACTAGCGGGAGAAGACAGCAGTACTTC. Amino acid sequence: CASSEWTSGRRQQYF.

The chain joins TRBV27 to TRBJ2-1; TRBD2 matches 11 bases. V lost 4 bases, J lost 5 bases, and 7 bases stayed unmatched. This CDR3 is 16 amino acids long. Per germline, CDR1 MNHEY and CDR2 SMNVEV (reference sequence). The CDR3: CASSSPGTSGDNEQFF. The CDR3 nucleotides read TGTGCCAGCAGTTCCCCCGGGACTAGCGGCGACAATGAGCAGTTCTTC.

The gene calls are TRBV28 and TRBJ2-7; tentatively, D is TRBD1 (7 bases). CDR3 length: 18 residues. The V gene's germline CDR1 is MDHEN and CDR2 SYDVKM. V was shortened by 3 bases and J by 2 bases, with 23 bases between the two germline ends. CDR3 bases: TGTGCCAGCAGTTTTCTCCAGGGGGGTTTACCACAAACCTACGAGCAGTACTTC. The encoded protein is CASSFLQGGLPQTYEQYF.

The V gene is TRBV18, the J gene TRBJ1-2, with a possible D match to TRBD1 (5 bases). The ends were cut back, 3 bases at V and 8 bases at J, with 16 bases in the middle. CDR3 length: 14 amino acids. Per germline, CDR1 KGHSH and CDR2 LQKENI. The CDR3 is CASSPSGDGQGYTF. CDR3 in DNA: TGTGCCAGCTCACCGTCGGGGGACGGACAAGGCTACACCTTC.

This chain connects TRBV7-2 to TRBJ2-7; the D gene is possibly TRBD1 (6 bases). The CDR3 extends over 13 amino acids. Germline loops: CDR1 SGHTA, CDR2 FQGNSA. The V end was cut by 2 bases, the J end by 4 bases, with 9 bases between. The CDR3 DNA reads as TGTGCCAGCAGCTTAACGGGGACATACGAGCAGTACTTC. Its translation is CASSLTGTYEQYF.

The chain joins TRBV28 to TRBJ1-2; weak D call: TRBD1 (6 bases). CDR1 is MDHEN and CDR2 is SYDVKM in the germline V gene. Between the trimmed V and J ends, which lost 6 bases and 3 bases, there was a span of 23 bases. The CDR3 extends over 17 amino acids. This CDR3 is CASRSSSFGQLHYGYTF. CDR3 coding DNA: TGTGCCAGCAGGAGTTCCTCTTTCGGACAGCTTCACTATGGCTACACCTTC.

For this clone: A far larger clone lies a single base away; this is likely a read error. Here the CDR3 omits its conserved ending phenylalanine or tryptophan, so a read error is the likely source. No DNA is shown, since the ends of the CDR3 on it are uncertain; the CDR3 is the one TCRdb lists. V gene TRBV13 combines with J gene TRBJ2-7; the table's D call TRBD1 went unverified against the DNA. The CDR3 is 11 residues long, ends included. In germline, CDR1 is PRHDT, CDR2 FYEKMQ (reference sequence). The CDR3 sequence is CASSPGTKEYS.

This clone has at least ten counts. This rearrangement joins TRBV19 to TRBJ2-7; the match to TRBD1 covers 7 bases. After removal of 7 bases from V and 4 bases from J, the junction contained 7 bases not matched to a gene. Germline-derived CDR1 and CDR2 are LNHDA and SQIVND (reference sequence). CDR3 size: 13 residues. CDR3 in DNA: TGTGCCAGTAAAAGACAGGGCGGATACGAGCAGTACTTC. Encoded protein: CASKRQGGYEQYF.

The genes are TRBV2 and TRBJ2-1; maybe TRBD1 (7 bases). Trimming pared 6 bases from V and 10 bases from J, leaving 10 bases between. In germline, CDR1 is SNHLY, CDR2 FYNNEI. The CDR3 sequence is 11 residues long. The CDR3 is CASRSGGEQFF. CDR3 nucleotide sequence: TGTGCCAGCAGATCAGGGGGGGAGCAGTTCTTC.

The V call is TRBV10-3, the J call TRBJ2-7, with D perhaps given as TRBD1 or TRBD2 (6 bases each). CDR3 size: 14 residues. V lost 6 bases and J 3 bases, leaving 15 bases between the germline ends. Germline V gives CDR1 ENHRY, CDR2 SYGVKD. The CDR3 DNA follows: TGTGCCATCAGCGCACTGGGGGGCATCTACGAGCAGTACTTC. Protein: CAISALGGIYEQYF.

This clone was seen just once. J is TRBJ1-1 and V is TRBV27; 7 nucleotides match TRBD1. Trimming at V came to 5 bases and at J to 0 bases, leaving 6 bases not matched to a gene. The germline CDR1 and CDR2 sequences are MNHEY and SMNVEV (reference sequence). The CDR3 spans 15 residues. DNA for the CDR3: TGTGCCAGCAGTCTGAGGACAGGCGTGAACACTGAAGCTTTCTTT. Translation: CASSLRTGVNTEAFF.

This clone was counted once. CDR3 protein: CASSVAGGAYEQYF. CDR3 DNA: TGTGCCAGCAGCGTGGCGGGGGGCGCCTACGAGCAGTACTTC. The chain employs TRBV5-6 and TRBJ2-7; 8 bases align to TRBD2. This CDR3 is 14 amino acids long. Trimming removed 4 bases from V and 2 bases from J; junction bases left unmatched: 5. CDR1 and CDR2 from the germline V gene are SGHDT and YYEEEE. Drawing the rest from reference TRBV5-6 and TRBJ2-7, the complete variable domain is DAGVTQSPTHLIKTRGQQVTLRCSPKSGHDTVSWYQQALGQGPQFIFQYYEEEERQRGNFPDRFSGHQFPNYSSELNVNALLLGDSALYLCASSVAGGAYEQYFGPGTRLTVT.

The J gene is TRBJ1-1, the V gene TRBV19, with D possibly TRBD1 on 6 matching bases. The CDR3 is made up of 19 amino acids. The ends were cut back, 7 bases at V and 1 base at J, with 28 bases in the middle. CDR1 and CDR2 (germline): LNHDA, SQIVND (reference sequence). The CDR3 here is CASMAWTEIFLGENTEAFF. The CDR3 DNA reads TGTGCCAGTATGGCGTGGACAGAAATATTCCTTGGGGAGAACACTGAAGCTTTCTTT.

The CDR3: CASSLGGRGQSSYEQYF. The CDR3 DNA reads TGTGCCAGCAGCTTAGGCGGTCGGGGACAGAGCTCCTACGAGCAGTACTTC. The chain joins TRBV11-3 to TRBJ2-7; 7 bases match TRBD1. J gave up 0 bases and V 1 base, and 9 bases lay outside the gene matches. Germline lookup yields CDR1 SGHNT and CDR2 YENEEA. This CDR3 spans 17 amino acids.

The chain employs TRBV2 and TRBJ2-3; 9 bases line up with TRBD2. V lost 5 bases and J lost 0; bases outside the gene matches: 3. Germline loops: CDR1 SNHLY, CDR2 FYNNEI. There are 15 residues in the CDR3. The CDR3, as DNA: TGTGCCAGCAGTAGGCTAGCGGGGAGCACAGATACGCAGTATTTT. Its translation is CASSRLAGSTDTQYF. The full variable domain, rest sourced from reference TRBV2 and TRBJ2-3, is EPEVTQTPSHQVTQMGQEVILRCVPISNHLYFYWYRQILGQKVEFLVSFYNNEISEKSEIFDDQFSVERPDGSNFTLKIRSTKLEDSAMYFCASSRLAGSTDTQYFGPGTRLTVL.

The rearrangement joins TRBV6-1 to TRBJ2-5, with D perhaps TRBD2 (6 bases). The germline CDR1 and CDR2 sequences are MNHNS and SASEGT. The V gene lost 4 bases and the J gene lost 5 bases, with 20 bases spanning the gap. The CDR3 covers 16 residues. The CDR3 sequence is CASSAWEWGERETQYF. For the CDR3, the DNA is TGTGCCAGCAGTGCGTGGGAGTGGGGGGAAAGGGAGACCCAGTACTTC.

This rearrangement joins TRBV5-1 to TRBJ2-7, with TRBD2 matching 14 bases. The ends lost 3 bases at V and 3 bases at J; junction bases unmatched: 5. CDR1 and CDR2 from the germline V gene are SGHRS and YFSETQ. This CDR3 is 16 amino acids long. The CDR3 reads CASSSGTSGGDYEQYF. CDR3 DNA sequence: TGCGCCAGCAGCTCCGGGACTAGCGGGGGAGACTACGAGCAGTACTTC.

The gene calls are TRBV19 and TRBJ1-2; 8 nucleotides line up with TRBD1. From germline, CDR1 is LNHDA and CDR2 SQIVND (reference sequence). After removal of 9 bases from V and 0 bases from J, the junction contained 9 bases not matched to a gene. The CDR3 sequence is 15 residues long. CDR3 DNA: TGTGCCAGCAGACCCGCGACAGGGGCTAACTATGGCTACACCTTC. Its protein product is CASRPATGANYGYTF.

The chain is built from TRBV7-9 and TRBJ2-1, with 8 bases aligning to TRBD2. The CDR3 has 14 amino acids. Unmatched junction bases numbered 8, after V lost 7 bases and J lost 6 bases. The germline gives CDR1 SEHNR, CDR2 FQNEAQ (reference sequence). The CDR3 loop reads CASKGTSGPNEQFF. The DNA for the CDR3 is TGTGCCAGCAAGGGAACTAGCGGTCCCAATGAGCAGTTCTTC.

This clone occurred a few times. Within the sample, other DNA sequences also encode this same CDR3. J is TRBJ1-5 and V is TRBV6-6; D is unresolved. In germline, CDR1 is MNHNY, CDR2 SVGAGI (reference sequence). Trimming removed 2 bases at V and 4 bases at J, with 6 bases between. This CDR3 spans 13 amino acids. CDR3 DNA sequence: TGTGCCAGCAGTTACAGGGATAATCAGCCCCAGCATTTT. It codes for CASSYRDNQPQHF.

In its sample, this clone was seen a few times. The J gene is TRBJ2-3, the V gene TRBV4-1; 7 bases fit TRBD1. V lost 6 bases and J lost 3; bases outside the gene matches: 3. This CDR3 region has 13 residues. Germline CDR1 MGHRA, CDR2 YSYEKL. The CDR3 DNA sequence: TGCGCCAGCAGTTGGACAGGAACAGATACGCAGTATTTT. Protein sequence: CASSWTGTDTQYF.

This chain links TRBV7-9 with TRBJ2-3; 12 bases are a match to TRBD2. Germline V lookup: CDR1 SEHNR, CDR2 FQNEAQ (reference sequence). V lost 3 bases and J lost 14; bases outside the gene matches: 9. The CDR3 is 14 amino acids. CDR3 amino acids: CASSFYASGRAGYF. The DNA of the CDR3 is TGTGCCAGCAGCTTCTACGCTAGCGGGAGGGCCGGGTATTTT.

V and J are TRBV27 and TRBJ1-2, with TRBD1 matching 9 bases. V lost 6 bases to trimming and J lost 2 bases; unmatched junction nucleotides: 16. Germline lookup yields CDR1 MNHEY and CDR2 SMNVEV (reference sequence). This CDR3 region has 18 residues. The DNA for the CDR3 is TGTGCCAGCAGAAGAATGGACAGGGGAGTAGGATTGAACTATGGCTACACCTTC. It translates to CASRRMDRGVGLNYGYTF.

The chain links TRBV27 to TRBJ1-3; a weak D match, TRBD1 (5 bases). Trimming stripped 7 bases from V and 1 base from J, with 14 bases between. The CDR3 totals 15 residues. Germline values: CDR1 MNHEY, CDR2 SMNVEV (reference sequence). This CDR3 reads CASTSDNRSGNTIYF. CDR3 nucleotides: TGTGCCAGCACAAGCGATAACAGGTCTGGAAACACCATATATTTT.

The DNA for the CDR3 is TGTGCCAGCGGAGGGACTAGCATTGTGGAGACCCAGTACTTC. This translates into CASGGTSIVETQYF. This chain uses TRBV2 with TRBJ2-5; TRBD2 agrees at 9 bases. Trimming removed 8 bases from V and 5 bases from J; junction bases left unmatched: 9. The germline gives CDR1 SNHLY, CDR2 FYNNEI. This CDR3 is 14 amino acids long. Using reference TRBV2 and TRBJ2-5 for the parts outside the CDR3, the full variable domain is EPEVTQTPSHQVTQMGQEVILRCVPISNHLYFYWYRQILGQKVEFLVSFYNNEISEKSEIFDDQFSVERPDGSNFTLKIRSTKLEDSAMYFCASGGTSIVETQYFGPGTRLLVL.

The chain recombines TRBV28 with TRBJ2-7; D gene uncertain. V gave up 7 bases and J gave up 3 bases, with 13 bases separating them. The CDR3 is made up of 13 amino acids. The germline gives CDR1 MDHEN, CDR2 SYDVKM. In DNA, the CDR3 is TGTGCCAGCAAAGAATCCGTGCGCTACGAGCAGTACTTC. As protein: CASKESVRYEQYF.

CDR3 sequence: CASSIVYNNYGYTF. The CDR3 nucleotides read TGTGCCAGTAGTATAGTATACAACAACTATGGCTACACCTTC. J is TRBJ1-2 and V is TRBV19; D remains ambiguous. The germline gives CDR1 LNHDA, CDR2 SQIVND (reference sequence). The ends were cut back, 1 base at V and 2 bases at J, with 8 bases in the middle. CDR3 length: 14 residues.